This T cell receptor beta chain was captured in a study of CD8 T cells in Susac syndrome. V lost 3 bases, J lost 6 bases, and 4 bases stayed unmatched. Per the germline V gene, CDR1 is SQVTM and CDR2 is ANQGSEA. This CDR3 is 13 amino acids long. Under recently defined diagnostic criteria, the patients with Susac syndrome qualified as having definite or probable disease. FACS was used to enrich TEMRA cells, whereas the CD8+ and CD4+ T cells were obtained by negative isolation. A quantity of about 0.5 to 1 ug RNA underwent reverse transcription using random hexamers. The amplification used immunoSEQ multiplex PCR on TCR beta CDR3; it spanned 54 Vbeta and 13 Jbeta. TCRdb recomputed calls from the immunoSEQ multiplex PCR reads with MiXCR, one row per CDR3 protein. This table has roughly 150,000 distinct CDR3 sequences, approximately 95% appearing once.

The chain carries TRBV29-1 and TRBJ2-7, with 11 bases aligning to TRBD1. The sample consisted of CD4+ T cells from PBMCs. The source of this sequence is a human donor with Susac syndrome. The CDR3: CSVDRGQGGEQYF. CDR3 in DNA: TGCAGCGTTGATAGGGGACAGGGGGGCGAGCAGTACTTC.